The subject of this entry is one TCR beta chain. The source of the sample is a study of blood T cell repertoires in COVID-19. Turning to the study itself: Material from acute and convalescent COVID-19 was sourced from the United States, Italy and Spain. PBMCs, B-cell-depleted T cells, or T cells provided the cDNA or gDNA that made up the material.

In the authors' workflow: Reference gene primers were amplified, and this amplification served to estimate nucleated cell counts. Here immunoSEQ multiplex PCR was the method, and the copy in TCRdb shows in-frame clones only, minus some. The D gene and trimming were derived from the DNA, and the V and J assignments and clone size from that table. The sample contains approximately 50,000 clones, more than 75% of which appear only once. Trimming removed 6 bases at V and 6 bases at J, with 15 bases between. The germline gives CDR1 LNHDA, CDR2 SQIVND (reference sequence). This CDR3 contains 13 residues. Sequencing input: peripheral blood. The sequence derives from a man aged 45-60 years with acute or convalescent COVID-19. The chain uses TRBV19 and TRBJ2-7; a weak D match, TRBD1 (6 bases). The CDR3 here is CASRLQGMGEQYF. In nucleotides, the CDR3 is TGTGCCAGTAGATTACAGGGAATGGGCGAGCAGTACTTC. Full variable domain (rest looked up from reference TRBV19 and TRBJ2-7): DGGITQSPKYLFRKEGQNVTLSCEQNLNHDAMYWYRQDPGQGLRLIYYSQIVNDFQKGDIAEGYSVSREKKESFPLTVTSAQKNPTAFYLCASRLQGMGEQYFGPGTRLTVT.